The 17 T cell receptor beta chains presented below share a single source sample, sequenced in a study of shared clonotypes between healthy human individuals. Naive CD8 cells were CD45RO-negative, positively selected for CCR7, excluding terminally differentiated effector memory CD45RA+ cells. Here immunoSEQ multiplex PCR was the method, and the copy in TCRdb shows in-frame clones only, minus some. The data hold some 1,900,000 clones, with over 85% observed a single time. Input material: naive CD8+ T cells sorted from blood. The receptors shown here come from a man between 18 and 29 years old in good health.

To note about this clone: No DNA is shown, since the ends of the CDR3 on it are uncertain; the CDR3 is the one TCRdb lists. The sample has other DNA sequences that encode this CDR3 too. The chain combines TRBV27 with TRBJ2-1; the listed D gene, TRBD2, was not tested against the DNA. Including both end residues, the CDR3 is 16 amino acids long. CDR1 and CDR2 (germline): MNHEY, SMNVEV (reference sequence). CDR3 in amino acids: CASSSSTSGAYNEQFF.

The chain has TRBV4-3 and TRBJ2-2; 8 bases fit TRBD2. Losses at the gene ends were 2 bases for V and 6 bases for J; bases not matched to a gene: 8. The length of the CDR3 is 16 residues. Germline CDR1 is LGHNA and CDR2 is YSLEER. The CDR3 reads CASSQWGPSGPGELFF. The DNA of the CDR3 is TGCGCCAGCAGCCAATGGGGTCCTAGCGGGCCCGGGGAGCTGTTTTTT.

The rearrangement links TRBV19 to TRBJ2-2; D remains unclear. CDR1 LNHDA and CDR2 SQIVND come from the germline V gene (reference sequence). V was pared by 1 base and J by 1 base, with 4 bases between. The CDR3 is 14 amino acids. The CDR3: CASSIVENTGELFF. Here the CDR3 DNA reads TGTGCCAGTAGTATAGTTGAGAACACCGGGGAGCTGTTTTTT.

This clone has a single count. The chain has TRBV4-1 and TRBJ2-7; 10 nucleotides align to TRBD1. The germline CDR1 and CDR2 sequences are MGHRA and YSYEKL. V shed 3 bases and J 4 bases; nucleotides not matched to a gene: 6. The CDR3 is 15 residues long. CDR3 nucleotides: TGCGCCAGCAGCCATTTTGTGGGACAGGGGTACGAGCAGTACTTC. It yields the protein CASSHFVGQGYEQYF.

For the CDR3, the DNA is TGTGCCAGCAGTTCTCTCGACGGGAATGAGCAGTTCTTC. It yields the protein CASSSLDGNEQFF. This sequence joins TRBV6-5 and TRBJ2-1; no clear D. The germline gives CDR1 MNHEY, CDR2 SVGAGI. The ends were cut back, 4 bases at V and 7 bases at J, with 11 bases in the middle. This CDR3 has 13 residues.

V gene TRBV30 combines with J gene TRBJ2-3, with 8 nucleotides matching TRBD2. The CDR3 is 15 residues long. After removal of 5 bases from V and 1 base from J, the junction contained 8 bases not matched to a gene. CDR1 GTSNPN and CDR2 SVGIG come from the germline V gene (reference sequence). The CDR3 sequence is CAWSTGGAGTDTQYF. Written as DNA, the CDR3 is TGTGCCTGGTCCACGGGGGGGGCTGGCACAGATACGCAGTATTTT.

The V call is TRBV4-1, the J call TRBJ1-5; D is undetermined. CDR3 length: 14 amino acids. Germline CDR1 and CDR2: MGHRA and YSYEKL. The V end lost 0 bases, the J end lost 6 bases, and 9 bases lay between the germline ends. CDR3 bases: TGCGCCAGCAGCCAAGACAGGAGACCTCAGCCCCAGCATTTT. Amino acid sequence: CASSQDRRPQPQHF.

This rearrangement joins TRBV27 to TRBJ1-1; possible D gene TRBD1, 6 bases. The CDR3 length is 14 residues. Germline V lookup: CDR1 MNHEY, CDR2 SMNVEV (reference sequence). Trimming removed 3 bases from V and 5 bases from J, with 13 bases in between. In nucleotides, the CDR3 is TGTGCCAGCAGTTTGGGGGGGCGCCGGACTGAAGCTTTCTTT. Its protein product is CASSLGGRRTEAFF.

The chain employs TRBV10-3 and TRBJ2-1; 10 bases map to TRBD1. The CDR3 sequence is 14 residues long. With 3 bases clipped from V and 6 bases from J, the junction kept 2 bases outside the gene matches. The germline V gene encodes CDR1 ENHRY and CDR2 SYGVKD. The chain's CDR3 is CAISDGTGVNEQFF. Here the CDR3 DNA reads TGTGCCATCAGTGACGGGACAGGGGTCAATGAGCAGTTCTTC.

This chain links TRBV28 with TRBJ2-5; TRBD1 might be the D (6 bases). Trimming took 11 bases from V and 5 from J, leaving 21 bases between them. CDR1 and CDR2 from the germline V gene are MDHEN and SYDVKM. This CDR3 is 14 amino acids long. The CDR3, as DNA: TGTGCCGTCTATGGGGCAGGGGAGAGGGAGACCCAGTACTTC. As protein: CAVYGAGERETQYF.

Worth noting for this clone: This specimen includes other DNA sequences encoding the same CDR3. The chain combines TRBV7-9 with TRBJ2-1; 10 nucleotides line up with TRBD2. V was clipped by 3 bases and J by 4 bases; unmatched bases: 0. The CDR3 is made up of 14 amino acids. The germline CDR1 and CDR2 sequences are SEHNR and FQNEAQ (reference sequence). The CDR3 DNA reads TGTGCCAGCAGCTTGACTAGCGGGTACAATGAGCAGTTCTTC. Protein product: CASSLTSGYNEQFF.

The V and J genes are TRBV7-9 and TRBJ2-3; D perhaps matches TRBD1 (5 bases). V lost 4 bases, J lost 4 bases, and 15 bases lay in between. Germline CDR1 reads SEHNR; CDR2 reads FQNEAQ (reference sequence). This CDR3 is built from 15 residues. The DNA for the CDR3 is TGTGCCAGCAGCTCCCCTGGGGCGCCCCCAGATACGCAGTATTTT. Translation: CASSSPGAPPDTQYF.

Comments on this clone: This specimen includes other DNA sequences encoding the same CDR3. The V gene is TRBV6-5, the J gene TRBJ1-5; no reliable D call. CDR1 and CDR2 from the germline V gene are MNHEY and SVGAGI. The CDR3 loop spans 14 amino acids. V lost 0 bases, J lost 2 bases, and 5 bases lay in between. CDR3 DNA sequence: TGTGCCAGCAGTTACTCCCAGGGCAATCAGCCCCAGCATTTT. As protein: CASSYSQGNQPQHF.

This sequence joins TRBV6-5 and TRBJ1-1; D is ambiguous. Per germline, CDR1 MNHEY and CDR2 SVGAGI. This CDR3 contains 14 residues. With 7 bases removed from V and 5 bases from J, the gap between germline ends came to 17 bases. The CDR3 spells CASTPAFLGTEAFF. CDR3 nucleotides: TGTGCCAGCACTCCGGCCTTTTTGGGGACTGAAGCTTTCTTT.

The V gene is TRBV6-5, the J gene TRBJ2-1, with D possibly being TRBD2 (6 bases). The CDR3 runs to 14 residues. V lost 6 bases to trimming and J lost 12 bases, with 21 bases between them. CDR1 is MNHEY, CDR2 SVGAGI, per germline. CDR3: CASSPPEGTTRQFF. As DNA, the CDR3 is TGTGCCAGCAGCCCTCCGGAGGGAACTACCCGGCAGTTCTTC.

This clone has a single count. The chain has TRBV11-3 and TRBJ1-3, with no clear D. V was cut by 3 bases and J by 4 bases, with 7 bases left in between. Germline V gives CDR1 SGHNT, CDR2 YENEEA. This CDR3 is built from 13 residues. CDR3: CASSLRPGNTIYF. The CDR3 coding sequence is TGTGCCAGCAGCTTGCGCCCCGGAAACACCATATATTTT.

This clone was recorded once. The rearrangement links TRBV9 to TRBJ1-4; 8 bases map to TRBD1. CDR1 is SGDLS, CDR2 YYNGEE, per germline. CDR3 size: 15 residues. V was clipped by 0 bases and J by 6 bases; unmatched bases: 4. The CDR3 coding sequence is TGTGCCAGCAGCGTAGCTGGGACAGGTGATGAAAAACTGTTTTTT. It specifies CASSVAGTGDEKLFF.